The source of this T cell receptor beta chain is a study of T cell clones after liver transplantation. The wider study: Standard immunosuppression, with no induction, continued until 12-24 months after transplant.

The method was immunoSEQ multiplex PCR; TCRdb's version includes in-frame clones alone and lacks a portion of them. This sample carries some 61,000 clones, roughly three quarters of them seen once, and the ten largest clones take more than 7.5%. Trimming pared 3 bases from V and 5 bases from J, leaving 16 bases between. Germline CDR1 KGHSH, CDR2 LQKENI. The CDR3 has 16 amino acids. For this clone: Its target is unknown.

General study results and limits: Donor-reactive sequences fell more than third party-reactive ones, suggesting partial deletion.

This receptor was taken from a human patient who received a liver transplant. Some T cells may be provided by the graft donor. This sequence joins TRBV18 and TRBJ2-2; D is unresolved. The specimen comprised CD4+ T cells from blood, sampled at the 22-month timepoint. Here the CDR3 reads CASSPTEPALTGELFF. In DNA form, the CDR3 reads TGTGCCAGCTCACCGACTGAGCCTGCCCTGACCGGGGAGCTGTTTTTT. The whole variable domain, filled in from reference TRBV18 and TRBJ2-2, reads NAGVMQNPRHLVRRRGQEARLRCSPMKGHSHVYWYRQLPEEGLKFMVYLQKENIIDESGMPKERFSAEFPKEGPSILRIQQVVRGDSAAYFCASSPTEPALTGELFFGEGSRLTVL.